A single sample gave rise to the 22 T cell receptor beta chains below, sequenced in a study of blood T cell repertoires in COVID-19. Using immunoSEQ multiplex PCR, the repertoire was profiled, and TCRdb retains in-frame clones only, with some absent. Among 150,000 to 200,000 clones listed, around four fifths were seen once. What was sequenced was peripheral blood. The receptors shown here come from a woman aged 25 to 39 with acute or convalescent COVID-19.

The chain joins TRBV3-1 (or the pseudogene TRBV3-2) to TRBJ1-2; D is ambiguous. V lost 3 bases to trimming and J lost 8 bases, with 13 bases between them. Germline V gene data show CDR1 as LGHDT and CDR2 as YNNKEL (reference sequence). This CDR3 contains 13 residues. CDR3 sequence: CASSHDHGLGYTF. The CDR3 region has the DNA TGTGCCAGCAGCCACGATCACGGGTTGGGCTACACCTTC.

CDR3 sequence reads: CASSYLNTGELFF. The CDR3 coding sequence is TGTGCCAGCAGTTACCTCAACACCGGGGAGCTGTTTTTT. The rearrangement uses TRBV6-2 or TRBV6-3 and TRBJ2-2, with D unresolved. The CDR3 consists of 13 residues. The V end was cut by 2 bases, the J end by 2 bases, with 3 bases between. Germline V gene data show CDR1 as MNHEY and CDR2 as SVGEGT.

The chain is built from TRBV11-2 and TRBJ1-1, with D hard to call. CDR1 and CDR2 (germline): SGHAT, FQNNGV. V gave up 0 bases and J gave up 1 base, with 15 bases separating them. The CDR3 length is 17 residues. The CDR3 region has the DNA TGTGCCAGCAGCTTAGATCGGCGGTCTTCGGGGAACACTGAAGCTTTCTTT. As protein: CASSLDRRSSGNTEAFF.

V is TRBV10-2 and J is TRBJ1-1; 7 bases match TRBD1. The CDR3 loop spans 15 amino acids. Germline-derived CDR1 and CDR2 are WSHSY and SAAADI. With 6 bases clipped from V and 5 bases from J, the junction kept 12 bases outside the gene matches. CDR3 nucleotides: TGCGCCAGCAGCGATCAACAGGGGAGGAGGACTGAAGCTTTCTTT. Translating gives CASSDQQGRRTEAFF.

V and J are TRBV5-1 and TRBJ2-3; no firm D call. CDR3 size: 13 residues. CDR1 is SGHRS and CDR2 is YFSETQ in the germline V gene. V lost 4 bases to trimming and J lost 0 bases, with 6 bases between them. CDR3 amino acids: CASSQQSTDTQYF. CDR3 sequence (DNA): TGCGCCAGCAGCCAACAGAGCACAGATACGCAGTATTTT.

The CDR3 DNA follows: TGCGCCAGCAGCTCAAGCGGACCTAGCACAGATACGCAGTATTTT. It encodes CASSSSGPSTDTQYF. The V call is TRBV5-1, the J call TRBJ2-3; tentative D call: TRBD2 (5 bases). In germline, CDR1 is SGHRS, CDR2 YFSETQ. Trimming left V 3 bases short and J 0 bases short, with 11 bases between. The CDR3 extends over 15 amino acids.

The rearrangement joins TRBV27 to TRBJ2-1, with TRBD2 as a possible D gene (7 bases). The CDR3 contains 14 residues. Trimming pared 4 bases from V and 6 bases from J, leaving 13 bases between. Germline V gene lookup returns CDR1 MNHEY and CDR2 SMNVEV (reference sequence). DNA of the CDR3: TGTGCCAGCAGTTGGGGGGGGCGAGGCAATGAGCAGTTCTTC. Its protein is CASSWGGRGNEQFF.

The chain uses TRBV15 and TRBJ1-4, with TRBD1 as a possible D gene (6 bases). Germline-derived CDR1 and CDR2 are LNHNV and YYDKDF (reference sequence). The CDR3 consists of 15 residues. V lost 2 bases, J lost 5 bases, and 12 bases lay in between. In DNA form, the CDR3 reads TGTGCCACCAGCAGACGGACAGAGCCGAATGAAAAACTGTTTTTT. It translates to CATSRRTEPNEKLFF.

The chain is built from TRBV11-3 and TRBJ2-1, with 12 bases lining up with TRBD2. This CDR3 is 13 amino acids long. The V and J ends lost 2 bases and 13 bases, in that order; junction bases with no gene match: 3. Germline CDR1 is SGHNT and CDR2 is YENEEA. CDR3 sequence: CASSLRTSGDQFF. The CDR3 DNA follows: TGTGCCAGCAGCTTAAGGACTAGCGGGGATCAGTTCTTC.

The gene calls are TRBV28 and TRBJ2-7; TRBD2 might be the D (6 bases). Trimming pared 5 bases from V and 0 bases from J, leaving 20 bases between. This CDR3 contains 17 residues. The germline V gene has CDR1 MDHEN and CDR2 SYDVKM. DNA of the CDR3: TGTGCCAGCAGTCAGCGACCCGGGACTTCGAGCTCCTACGAGCAGTACTTC. It encodes CASSQRPGTSSSYEQYF.

The gene calls are TRBV30 and TRBJ2-3; the D is unclear. The CDR3 totals 12 residues. Per the germline V gene, CDR1 is GTSNPN and CDR2 is SVGIG (reference sequence). V lost 4 bases to trimming and J lost 0 bases, with 5 bases between them. The CDR3 DNA reads TGTGCCTGGACCCTCAGCACAGATACGCAGTATTTT. Amino acid sequence: CAWTLSTDTQYF.

Notes on this clone: Sequence at one end of the junction differs from germline and may be a read error. This chain connects TRBV29-1 to TRBJ2-5, with 14 bases lining up with TRBD2. Germline CDR1 SQVTM, CDR2 ANQGSEA. This CDR3 has 17 residues. The CDR3 is CSVEGTSGGRRWETQYF. CDR3 nucleotide sequence: TGCAGCGTGGAAGGGACTAGCGGGGGTCGCAGGTGGGAGACCCAGTACTTC.

With regard to this clone: The sample holds other DNA sequences that translate to the same CDR3. This rearrangement joins TRBV30 to TRBJ2-7, with D unclear. This CDR3 spans 14 amino acids. Germline V lookup: CDR1 GTSNPN, CDR2 SVGIG (reference sequence). V lost 0 bases and J 2 bases, leaving 11 bases between the germline ends. The CDR3 spells CAWSVPAGTYEQYF. The CDR3 DNA reads TGTGCCTGGAGTGTACCGGCAGGCACCTACGAGCAGTACTTC.

V and J are TRBV18 and TRBJ2-3, with D maybe TRBD2 (5 bases). Germline CDR1 reads KGHSH; CDR2 reads LQKENI. Trimming pared 1 base from V and 6 bases from J, leaving 11 bases between. The CDR3 runs to 14 residues. The CDR3 here is CASSPQASIDTQYF. CDR3 in DNA: TGTGCCAGCTCACCACAGGCTAGCATCGATACGCAGTATTTT.

The sample holds a few counts of this clone. The V call is TRBV6-5, the J call TRBJ1-4; D might be TRBD1 (6 bases). Germline V lookup: CDR1 MNHEY, CDR2 SVGAGI. V was pared by 2 bases and J by 8 bases, with 12 bases between. The CDR3 loop spans 14 amino acids. This CDR3 reads CASSYTGSGEKLFF. In DNA form, the CDR3 reads TGTGCCAGCAGTTACACAGGGTCGGGGGAAAAACTGTTTTTT.

V and J are TRBV10-3 and TRBJ2-7, with D perhaps matching TRBD2 (6 bases). The germline CDR1 and CDR2 sequences are ENHRY and SYGVKD. The CDR3 length is 14 residues. The ends were cut back, 9 bases at V and 5 bases at J, with 20 bases in the middle. The chain's CDR3 is CAIGLGGSMHEQYF. CDR3 DNA: TGTGCCATAGGACTCGGGGGATCGATGCACGAGCAGTACTTC.

The chain combines TRBV19 with TRBJ1-1, with TRBD1 as a possible D gene (6 bases). The CDR3 covers 12 residues. Trimming removed 5 bases at V and 8 bases at J, with 12 bases between. Per the germline V gene, CDR1 is LNHDA and CDR2 is SQIVND (reference sequence). The CDR3 sequence: CASSVTGGEAFF. The CDR3 DNA is TGTGCCAGTAGTGTGACAGGCGGCGAAGCTTTCTTT.

The J gene is TRBJ2-1, the V gene TRBV7-9, with TRBD1 identical over 8 bases. The CDR3 is 17 residues long. J lost 0 bases, V lost 1 base, and 5 bases had no gene match. In germline, CDR1 is SEHNR, CDR2 FQNEAQ (reference sequence). CDR3 region: CASSLGEQGGSYNEQFF. The CDR3 bases are TGTGCCAGCAGCTTAGGGGAACAGGGGGGCTCCTACAATGAGCAGTTCTTC.

This clone was picked up one time. CDR3 coding DNA: TGTGCCAGCAGTGAAAGAGGCCGCTCCTATAATTCACCCCTCCACTTT. The encoded protein is CASSERGRSYNSPLHF. The genes are TRBV2 and TRBJ1-6; D gene unclear. Germline V gives CDR1 SNHLY, CDR2 FYNNEI. V lost 2 bases and J 0 bases, leaving 8 bases between the germline ends. The CDR3 covers 16 residues.

This chain links TRBV30 with TRBJ1-2; D might be TRBD1 (5 bases). The V end lost 8 bases, the J end lost 8 bases, and 18 bases lay between the germline ends. Germline V gene sequence: CDR1 GTSNPN, CDR2 SVGIG (reference sequence). CDR3 length: 12 residues. The CDR3 is CAHSPGGGGYTF. CDR3 DNA sequence: TGTGCCCATTCGCCGGGGGGAGGCGGCTACACCTTC.

This chain joins TRBV19 and TRBJ2-4; tentative D call: TRBD1 (6 bases). The CDR3 totals 14 residues. Germline V gives CDR1 LNHDA, CDR2 SQIVND (reference sequence). V lost 8 bases and J 6 bases, leaving 17 bases between the germline ends. In nucleotides, the CDR3 is TGTGCCAGTGGCCCGCGTGGGGGCGGAAACATTCAGTACTTC. Translated, it gives CASGPRGGGNIQYF.

The chain couples TRBV11-3 to TRBJ2-1; TRBD1 aligns across 8 bases. Germline V lookup: CDR1 SGHNT, CDR2 YENEEA. This CDR3 has 16 residues. V was pared by 4 bases and J by 7 bases, with 12 bases of the junction left unmatched. The DNA of the CDR3 is TGTGCCAGCAGCTCGAACAACAGGGGGTGGGGAAATGAGCAGTTCTTC. Translated, it gives CASSSNNRGWGNEQFF.